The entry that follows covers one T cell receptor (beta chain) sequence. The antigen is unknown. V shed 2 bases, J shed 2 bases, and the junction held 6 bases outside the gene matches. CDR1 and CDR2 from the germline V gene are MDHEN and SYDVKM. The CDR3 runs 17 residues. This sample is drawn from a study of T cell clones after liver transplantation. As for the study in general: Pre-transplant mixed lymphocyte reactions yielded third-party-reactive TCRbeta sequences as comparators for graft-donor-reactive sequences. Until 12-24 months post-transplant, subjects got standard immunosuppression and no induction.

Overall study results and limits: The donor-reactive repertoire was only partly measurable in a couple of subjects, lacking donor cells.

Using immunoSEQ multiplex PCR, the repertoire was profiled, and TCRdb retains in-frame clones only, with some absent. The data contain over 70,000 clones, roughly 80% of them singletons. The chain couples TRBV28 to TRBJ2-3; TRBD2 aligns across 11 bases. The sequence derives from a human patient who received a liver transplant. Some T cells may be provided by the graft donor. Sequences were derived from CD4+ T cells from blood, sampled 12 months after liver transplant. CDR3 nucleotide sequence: TGTGCCAGCAGTTTAGACGTAGCGGGAGGGCCCACAGATACGCAGTATTTT. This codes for CASSLDVAGGPTDTQYF.